The 8 T cell receptor beta chains reported below all come from one sample, sequenced in a study of cytomegalovirus exposure and HLA in healthy donors (dated by TCRdb to about 2017). The library was prepared using the immunoSEQ multiplex PCR assay. The multiplex PCR relied on a mix of 60 forward primers for TCR Vbeta segments and 13 reverse primers for TCR Jbeta segments. In its TCRdb copy, this immuneACCESS table keeps in-frame sequences only and misses some clones. Where compared with another copy, unresolved V genes explain less than half of these, and the others have no known cause. The table for this sample lists approximately 170,000 clones; approximately 81% of them were counted only once. Together, the top ten hold 1% of the sample. The specimen was PBMCs. These receptors originate from a boy between 2 and 10 years old in good health and CMV-seronegative.

The chain uses TRBV2 and TRBJ2-3; 9 bases are shared with TRBD2. The CDR3 has 16 amino acids. Germline lookup yields CDR1 SNHLY and CDR2 FYNNEI. J lost 2 bases, V lost 6 bases, and 9 bases had no gene match. The CDR3 here is CASSAQREVPTDTQYF. The CDR3 coding sequence is TGTGCCAGCAGCGCCCAGCGGGAGGTCCCCACAGATACGCAGTATTTT.

V is TRBV29-1 and J is TRBJ2-1; 10 nucleotides match TRBD2. Germline V gene lookup returns CDR1 SQVTM and CDR2 ANQGSEA. CDR3 size: 18 residues. Trimming removed 1 base from V and 0 bases from J; junction bases left unmatched: 9. The CDR3 DNA reads as TGCAGCGTTGAAGGGTGGGCTAGCGGGAGCAGCTCCTACAATGAGCAGTTCTTC. Its translation: CSVEGWASGSSSYNEQFF.

The chain has TRBV19 and TRBJ1-5; D is unclear. The germline CDR1 and CDR2 sequences are LNHDA and SQIVND (reference sequence). CDR3 length: 12 amino acids. V dropped 9 bases and J dropped 11 bases, with 17 bases sitting between them. CDR3: CARTCRGRAQHF. Here the CDR3 DNA reads TGTGCCAGGACATGCCGAGGGCGGGCCCAGCATTTT.

This clone was picked up a small number of times. The genes are TRBV6-5 and TRBJ1-3; D is undetermined. The ends were cut back, 2 bases at V and 4 bases at J, with 15 bases in the middle. The CDR3 has 16 amino acids. Germline CDR1 and CDR2: MNHEY and SVGAGI. CDR3 residues: CASSYVAGWSGNTIYF. CDR3 nucleotide sequence: TGTGCCAGCAGTTACGTCGCGGGGTGGTCGGGAAACACCATATATTTT.

The rearrangement joins TRBV18 to TRBJ2-2; TRBD1 matches at 7 bases. J lost 4 bases, V lost 11 bases, and 13 bases had no gene match. Germline V gene sequence: CDR1 KGHSH, CDR2 LQKENI. The CDR3 loop spans 15 amino acids. The CDR3 DNA follows: TGTGCCTGCCACCGACAGGGATATGGCACCGGGGAGCTGTTTTTT. Its translation: CACHRQGYGTGELFF.

Only one count was recorded for this clone. The chain has TRBV28 and TRBJ2-7; unclear D gene. Trimming cost V 3 bases and J 0 bases, with 15 bases left between them. CDR1 and CDR2 (germline): MDHEN, SYDVKM. CDR3 size: 16 residues. The CDR3 protein is CASSLPPGYSSYEQYF. Written as DNA, the CDR3 is TGTGCCAGCAGTTTGCCCCCAGGATACAGCTCCTACGAGCAGTACTTC.

The chain's CDR3 is CASILREGDEKLFF. The CDR3 DNA reads as TGTGCCAGCATCTTGAGGGAGGGCGATGAAAAACTGTTTTTT. This rearrangement joins TRBV7-9 to TRBJ1-4, with no clear D. V lost 7 bases and J 6 bases, leaving 15 bases between the germline ends. Germline CDR1 reads SEHNR; CDR2 reads FQNEAQ (reference sequence). The CDR3 totals 14 residues.

The chain couples TRBV10-3 to TRBJ2-7; 12 positions match TRBD2. Germline assignment: CDR1 ENHRY and CDR2 SYGVKD. V was pared by 5 bases and J by 5 bases, with 4 bases of the junction left unmatched. The CDR3 extends over 14 amino acids. The CDR3 here is CAISLAGGPHEQYF. The CDR3 nucleotides are TGTGCCATCAGTCTAGCGGGAGGGCCCCACGAGCAGTACTTC.